This T cell receptor beta chain was sequenced in a study of T cell responses to AZD1222 COVID-19 vaccine. Study conclusions and caveats: Every sample of the repertoires postdated the peak T cell response. In the spike-specific TCR repertoire, nearly half reportedly target unmutated variant regions. Donors skewed white British and female; clonal diversity was possibly underestimated.

This CDR3 region has 16 residues. With 3 bases removed from V and 4 bases from J, the gap between germline ends came to 18 bases. Germline V lookup: CDR1 SEHNR, CDR2 FQNEAQ (reference sequence). With regard to this clone: Its matching antigen is unknown.

The table came from immunoSEQ multiplex PCR; TCRdb's copy has only in-frame clones and leaves some out. Among around 130,000 clones listed, approximately 91% were seen once. The clonotype comes from an adult who received the AZD1222 COVID-19 vaccine. The genes are TRBV7-9 and TRBJ2-5, with a possible D match to TRBD2 (6 bases). The starting material was peripheral blood, obtained 28 days after the second AZD1222 dose. Written as DNA, the CDR3 is TGTGCCAGCAGCTTGTATCGCGGGGAAGTCTTAGAGACCCAGTACTTC. Translated, it gives CASSLYRGEVLETQYF.